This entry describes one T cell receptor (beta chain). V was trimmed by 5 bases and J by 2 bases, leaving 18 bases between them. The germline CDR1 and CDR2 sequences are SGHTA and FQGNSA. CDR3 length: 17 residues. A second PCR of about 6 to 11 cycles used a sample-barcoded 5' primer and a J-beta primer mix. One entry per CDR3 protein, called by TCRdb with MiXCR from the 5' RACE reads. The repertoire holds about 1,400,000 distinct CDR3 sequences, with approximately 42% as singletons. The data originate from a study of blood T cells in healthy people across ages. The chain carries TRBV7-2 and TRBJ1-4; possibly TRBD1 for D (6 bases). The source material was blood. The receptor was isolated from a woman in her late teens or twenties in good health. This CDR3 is CASSQEPATGTNEKLFF. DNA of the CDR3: TGTGCCAGCAGCCAAGAACCCGCCACAGGGACTAATGAAAAACTGTTTTTT. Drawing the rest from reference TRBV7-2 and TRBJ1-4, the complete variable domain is GAGVSQSPSNKVTEKGKDVELRCDPISGHTALYWYRQSLGQGLEFLIYFQGNSAPDKSGLPSDRFSAERTGGSVSTLTIQRTQQEDSAVYLCASSQEPATGTNEKLFFGSGTQLSVL.